This record covers a single T cell receptor (beta chain). The data were obtained in a study of blood T cell repertoires in COVID-19. Across the study: PBMCs, B-cell-depleted T cells, or T cells provided the cDNA or gDNA that made up the material.

Authors' data handling: The authors estimated nucleated cell counts from reference gene primer amplification. Method: immunoSEQ multiplex PCR; TCRdb's copy keeps in-frame clones and lacks some. The V and J calls and clone size are taken from that table; D and trimming were inferred from the DNA. The sample lists 180,000 or so clones, 86% seen once, with 0.99% in the top ten. The CDR3 spans 15 residues. The junction had 6 bases not matched to a gene; V was cut back by 5 bases and J by 3 bases. The V gene's germline CDR1 is SEHNR and CDR2 FQNEAQ (reference sequence). Source material: peripheral blood. The chain carries TRBV7-9 and TRBJ1-4; 7 bases line up with TRBD1. The origin of this receptor is a man aged 18 to 30 with acute or convalescent COVID-19. The DNA of the CDR3 is TGTGCCAGCAGCAGAGGGACAGCGGCTAATGAAAAACTGTTTTTT. Translated, it gives CASSRGTAANEKLFF.